Shown below are 22 T cell receptor beta chains from a single sample sequenced in a study of human T cells and chemical hapten exposure. Sample time point: pre-sensitization, week 0. As for treatment: therapeutic diphenylcyclopropenone sensitization with weekly scalp DPC. TCRdb called the RACE reads again in MiXCR, with one record for every CDR3 protein. This table holds fewer than 300,000 distinct CDR3 sequences, 7.5% to 9% found once. The sample here was whole blood, taken in connection with sensitization to the hapten diphenylcyclopropenone (DPC). The receptors here all came from a man aged 18 to 30 with alopecia areata. Some clones in this sample may be carry-over from other donors' samples.

The rearrangement links TRBV12-3 or TRBV12-4 to TRBJ1-1; possibly TRBD1 for D (5 bases). The CDR3 is 12 residues long. The V end was cut by 3 bases, the J end by 10 bases, with 12 bases between. The CDR3 region has the DNA TGTGCCAGCAGTTTGGGACGGAGCGGAGCTTTCTTT. Its translation is CASSLGRSGAFF.

The chain employs TRBV4-3 and TRBJ1-5; no clear D. V dropped 0 bases and J dropped 7 bases, with 10 bases sitting between them. Germline V gives CDR1 LGHNA, CDR2 YSLEER. The CDR3 is made up of 14 amino acids. The CDR3 region is CASSQEPIRQPQHF. For the CDR3, the DNA is TGCGCCAGCAGCCAAGAGCCGATTCGCCAGCCCCAGCATTTT.

This clonotype was detected only a few times. This chain connects TRBV2 to TRBJ1-6; 7 positions agree with TRBD1. This CDR3 comprises 15 residues. The germline V gene encodes CDR1 SNHLY and CDR2 FYNNEI. With 6 bases clipped from V and 7 bases from J, the junction kept 9 bases outside the gene matches. CDR3 in amino acids: CASRETGTGNSPLHF. The CDR3 DNA reads TGTGCCAGCAGGGAGACAGGGACGGGGAATTCACCCCTCCACTTT.

This clonotype was found many times. The chain employs TRBV7-9 and TRBJ2-2; 10 bases agree with TRBD1. There are 15 residues in the CDR3. Germline trimming cut 6 bases from V and 5 bases from J; bases unmatched to any gene: 6. Germline CDR1 reads SEHNR; CDR2 reads FQNEAQ (reference sequence). CDR3 DNA sequence: TGTGCCAGCAGTTTCCGGGACAGGGGAACCGGGGAGCTGTTTTTT. It is translated as CASSFRDRGTGELFF.

The rearrangement uses TRBV9 and TRBJ2-1; 9 bases align to TRBD1. The V and J ends lost 3 bases and 2 bases, in that order; junction bases with no gene match: 0. The CDR3 length is 14 residues. Germline-derived CDR1 and CDR2 are SGDLS and YYNGEE. The CDR3 nucleotides read TGTGCCAGCAGCGGGACAGGGGCCTACAATGAGCAGTTCTTC. Translating gives CASSGTGAYNEQFF.

In its sample, this clonotype was seen a few times. The chain's CDR3 is CASRLDRGIAKNIQYF. For the CDR3, the DNA is TGTGCCAGCAGACTGGACAGGGGAATAGCCAAAAACATTCAGTACTTC. V usage is TRBV28 and J usage is TRBJ2-4, with 9 bases that match TRBD1. The CDR3 consists of 16 residues. Trimming took 6 bases from V and 0 from J; bases not matched to a gene: 6. CDR1 is MDHEN and CDR2 is SYDVKM in the germline V gene.

This clonotype has just a few counts. This chain uses TRBV10-3 with TRBJ2-2; 7 positions agree with TRBD1. Trimming cost V 4 bases and J 6 bases; bases outside gene matches: 5. CDR3 size: 14 residues. Germline CDR1 reads ENHRY; CDR2 reads SYGVKD. The CDR3 loop is CAISGLDRAGELFF. CDR3 DNA sequence: TGTGCCATCAGTGGACTCGACAGGGCCGGGGAGCTGTTTTTT.

This clonotype occurred a few times. This rearrangement joins TRBV7-2 to TRBJ1-1; D is undetermined. Germline V gene data show CDR1 as SGHTA and CDR2 as FQGNSA. Trimming took off 5 bases at V and 1 base at J, with 8 bases between the two ends. This CDR3 is built from 13 residues. CDR3 sequence: CASSPYRNTEAFF. The CDR3 DNA follows: TGTGCCAGCAGCCCTTACAGGAACACTGAAGCTTTCTTT.

There are a few counts of this clonotype. The chain employs TRBV4-1 and TRBJ1-4; the D is unclear. The length of the CDR3 is 17 residues. The V end lost 0 bases, the J end lost 7 bases, and 18 bases lay between the germline ends. The germline CDR1 and CDR2 sequences are MGHRA and YSYEKL. The CDR3 DNA is TGCGCCAGCAGCCAAGATCGCCGGGCTTCCCGCGGTGAAAAACTGTTTTTT. Its protein is CASSQDRRASRGEKLFF.

This clonotype showed up just a few times. This chain connects TRBV6-5 to TRBJ1-3; maybe TRBD1 (6 bases). The V gene lost 5 bases and the J gene lost 0 bases, with 14 bases spanning the gap. CDR1 MNHEY and CDR2 SVGAGI come from the germline V gene. This CDR3 spans 16 amino acids. Here the CDR3 DNA reads TGTGCCAGCAGTACAGGGTACTCCCTCTCTGGAAACACCATATATTTT. Translated: CASSTGYSLSGNTIYF.

This clonotype was counted many times. V and J are TRBV20-1 and TRBJ2-7; weak D call: TRBD1 (6 bases). CDR1 and CDR2 from the germline V gene are DFQATT and SNEGSKA (reference sequence). Between the trimmed V and J ends, which lost 1 base and 4 bases, there was a span of 20 bases. This CDR3 has 16 amino acids. This CDR3 is CSARVEAGVLGYEQYF. The CDR3 DNA reads as TGCAGTGCTAGAGTCGAGGCAGGGGTTCTCGGGTACGAGCAGTACTTC.

This clonotype was counted ten times or more. The chain couples TRBV28 to TRBJ2-5; TRBD2 matches 7 bases. Germline CDR1 reads MDHEN; CDR2 reads SYDVKM. The CDR3 totals 14 residues. The trim removed 4 bases at V and 1 base at J, leaving 3 bases unmatched. The CDR3 region is CASSSPGGQETQYF. CDR3 DNA sequence: TGTGCCAGCAGTTCCCCGGGAGGCCAAGAGACCCAGTACTTC.

The chain links TRBV12-3 or TRBV12-4 to TRBJ1-4; D is perhaps TRBD1 (6 bases). V was shortened by 6 bases and J by 6 bases, with 11 bases between the two germline ends. The CDR3 has 13 amino acids. CDR3 sequence reads: CASRTGWDEKLFF. CDR3 nucleotides: TGTGCCAGCAGGACAGGTTGGGATGAAAAACTGTTTTTT.

This clonotype has a handful of counts. The chain has TRBV18 and TRBJ2-1; 8 bases are shared with TRBD1. The V gene end was trimmed by 1 base and the J gene end by 9 bases; junction bases not matched to a gene: 5. The CDR3 has 14 amino acids. CDR1 and CDR2 (germline): KGHSH, LQKENI. The CDR3 loop reads CASSPRTGYGEQFF. CDR3 in DNA: TGTGCCAGCTCACCACGGACAGGGTACGGTGAGCAGTTCTTC.

To note about this clonotype: A junction boundary mismatches the germline segment, possibly from a read error. The gene calls are TRBV29-1 and TRBJ2-1, with TRBD1 matching 7 bases. This CDR3 region has 13 residues. CDR1 is SQVTM and CDR2 is ANQGSEA in the germline V gene. The CDR3 coding sequence is TGCGGCGTTCTATCAGGGGGTGGGAATGAGCAGTTCTTC. Encoded protein: CGVLSGGGNEQFF.

This clonotype showed up just a few times. The chain carries TRBV12-3 or TRBV12-4 and TRBJ2-1, with D possibly being TRBD2 (5 bases). Trimming removed 5 bases at V and 5 bases at J, with 10 bases between. This CDR3 is built from 13 residues. The CDR3 protein is CASSPPGNNEQFF. In nucleotides, the CDR3 is TGTGCCAGCAGTCCCCCCGGGAACAATGAGCAGTTCTTC.

The chain has TRBV29-1 and TRBJ2-5; 9 nucleotides match TRBD2. The CDR3 length is 16 residues. From germline, CDR1 is SQVTM and CDR2 ANQGSEA. With V trimmed by 0 bases and J by 5 bases, 10 bases remained unmatched. In DNA, the CDR3 is TGCAGCGTTGAAGAATTGGGGACTAGCATCGTGGAGACCCAGTACTTC. Its translation: CSVEELGTSIVETQYF.

This clonotype has a handful of counts. This chain uses TRBV6-2 or TRBV6-3 with TRBJ1-5; 7 nucleotides align to TRBD1. From germline, CDR1 is MNHEY and CDR2 SVGEGT. The CDR3 loop spans 15 amino acids. J gave up 4 bases and V 4 bases, and 7 bases lay outside the gene matches. The CDR3 spells CASSSRQGINQPQHF. CDR3 nucleotide sequence: TGTGCCAGCAGTTCGCGACAGGGTATTAATCAGCCCCAGCATTTT.

This clonotype was recorded many times. The junction departs from germline at one end; a sequencing error may be responsible. CDR3 nucleotide sequence: TGCAGCGTTGAAAACACGGAAGCTTTCTTT. Translating gives CSVENTEAFF. The chain employs TRBV29-1 and TRBJ1-1; the D is unclear. From germline, CDR1 is SQVTM and CDR2 ANQGSEA. The CDR3 covers 10 residues.

This clonotype was counted a few times. The genes are TRBV9 and TRBJ1-2; D possibly corresponds to TRBD1 (6 bases). V dropped 0 bases and J dropped 7 bases, with 19 bases sitting between them. CDR1 SGDLS and CDR2 YYNGEE come from the germline V gene. The CDR3 length is 16 residues. CDR3: CASSVDPGRGASGYTF. Written as DNA, the CDR3 is TGTGCCAGCAGCGTAGACCCCGGTAGGGGGGCATCTGGCTACACCTTC.

This clonotype came up many times. This chain joins TRBV5-1 and TRBJ1-1, with a tentative D call TRBD1 (5 bases). V dropped 4 bases and J dropped 1 base, with 17 bases sitting between them. In germline, CDR1 is SGHRS, CDR2 YFSETQ. The CDR3 length is 16 residues. CDR3: CASSPETQTENTEAFF. The CDR3 nucleotides read TGCGCCAGCAGCCCGGAGACCCAGACAGAGAACACTGAAGCTTTCTTT.

J is TRBJ1-1 and V is TRBV29-1; 8 positions agree with TRBD1. This CDR3 region has 12 residues. Germline trimming cut 4 bases from V and 4 bases from J; bases unmatched to any gene: 2. In germline, CDR1 is SQVTM, CDR2 ANQGSEA. The CDR3 sequence: CSVVRGPTEAFF. The CDR3, as DNA: TGCAGCGTTGTCAGGGGGCCCACTGAAGCTTTCTTT.